This TCR beta chain was sequenced in a study of regulatory T cells in long-lasting Graves disease. The study's findings and limits: Favored usage of TRBV28, TRBJ1-2 and TRBJ2-5 was recorded in persistent disease. Persistent Graves' patients showed less TCR diversity than newly diagnosed patients showed.

This clonotype was recorded a few times. Its target is unknown. V lost 6 bases and J 6 bases, leaving 11 bases between the germline ends. CDR1 and CDR2 (germline): MNHNS, SASEGT. CDR3 length equals 12 residues. The time point denotes: newly diagnosed GD, antithyroid drugs for less than 3 months. The TCR library was prepared using RNA isolated from PBMCs. As collected, the peripheral blood samples measured about 9.2 milliliters each and went into EDTA tubes. Relying on iRepertoire HTBI primers and Arm-PCR of CDR3 regions, the team built TCR beta libraries. TCRdb recomputed calls from the multiplex PCR reads with MiXCR, one row per CDR3 protein. The table includes roughly 420,000 distinct CDR3 sequences, about a sixth detected once. These same records also appear under a second study, on T cells in Graves' hyperthyroidism and ophthalmopathy.

The starting material was peripheral blood mononuclear cells (PBMCs), obtained at new diagnosis, from a patient treated with antithyroid drugs. The receptor was isolated from a woman aged 18-29 years with Graves disease. V gene TRBV6-1 combines with J gene TRBJ1-1; possibly TRBD1 for D (5 bases). CDR3 amino acids: CASRSRVAEAFF. The CDR3 DNA sequence: TGTGCCAGCAGAAGCAGGGTAGCTGAAGCTTTCTTT.